The 27 T cell receptor beta chains listed next were all sequenced from one sample in a study of blood T cell repertoires in COVID-19. Sequencing used immunoSEQ multiplex PCR; TCRdb keeps in-frame clones, though not all of them. The data show some 71,000 clones, with approximately 80% seen just once and approximately 20% held by the top ten. The sample comprised peripheral blood. All receptors derive from a woman aged 45-60 years with acute or convalescent COVID-19.

The V call is TRBV6-5, the J call TRBJ2-7; 9 bases line up with TRBD1. CDR1 is MNHEY and CDR2 is SVGAGI in the germline V gene. V dropped 5 bases and J dropped 2; count of bases not matched to a gene: 4. CDR3 size: 14 residues. The CDR3 nucleotides read TGTGCCAGCAGTCGGAGACAGGGGGCCTACGAGCAGTACTTC. It codes for CASSRRQGAYEQYF.

This clone was counted a few times. This chain links TRBV18 with TRBJ2-7, with 11 bases matching TRBD2. The CDR3 is made up of 16 amino acids. Germline lookup yields CDR1 KGHSH and CDR2 LQKENI. With V trimmed by 4 bases and J by 3 bases, 8 bases remained unmatched. Written as DNA, the CDR3 is TGTGCCAGCTCACTTGCCGGGACTAGCGGCTTCTACGAGCAGTACTTC. Residues: CASSLAGTSGFYEQYF.

J is TRBJ1-5 and V is TRBV28; D not certain. The germline V and J ends were trimmed by 1 base and 0 bases, with 7 bases remaining between them. The V gene's germline CDR1 is MDHEN and CDR2 SYDVKM. This CDR3 is built from 15 residues. CDR3 protein: CASSLSYYSNQPQHF. CDR3 bases: TGTGCCAGCAGTTTATCCTACTATAGCAATCAGCCCCAGCATTTT.

The chain couples TRBV9 to TRBJ2-2, with 14 nucleotides matching TRBD2. Germline V CDR1 and CDR2: SGDLS, YYNGEE. The CDR3 length is 16 residues. The J segment lost 6 bases and the V segment lost 0 bases, leaving 1 base of the junction unmatched. Here the CDR3 DNA reads TGTGCCAGCAGCGTAGCGACTAGCGGGAGGGCCGGGGAGCTGTTTTTT. The encoded protein is CASSVATSGRAGELFF.

The J gene is TRBJ2-7, the V gene TRBV6-2 or TRBV6-3; 8 bases line up with TRBD1. J was trimmed by 3 bases and V by 6 bases; bases with no gene match: 7. Germline CDR1 is MNHEY and CDR2 is SVGEGT. The CDR3 runs 14 residues. The CDR3 region has the DNA TGTGCCAGCAGCACAGGGGGATCCCTCTACGAGCAGTACTTC. It yields the protein CASSTGGSLYEQYF.

The chain employs TRBV29-1 and TRBJ2-7; D unresolved. CDR1 is SQVTM and CDR2 is ANQGSEA in the germline V gene. The CDR3 totals 11 residues. V lost 8 bases, J lost 4 bases, and 12 bases lay in between. DNA for the CDR3: TGCAGCCCGGGCTGGCCATACGAGCAGTACTTC. Protein: CSPGWPYEQYF.

The chain combines TRBV18 with TRBJ2-1, with D uncertain. CDR3 length equals 11 residues. Trimming shortened V by 3 bases and J by 9 bases, and 6 bases separated the two germline ends. Germline V lookup: CDR1 KGHSH, CDR2 LQKENI. The CDR3 here is CASSPGGEQFF. CDR3 DNA: TGTGCCAGCTCACCTGGCGGTGAGCAGTTCTTC.

V gene TRBV5-5 combines with J gene TRBJ2-3; 7 bases align to TRBD1. The length of the CDR3 is 15 residues. In germline, CDR1 is SGHKS, CDR2 YYEKEE (reference sequence). Germline trimming cut 0 bases from V and 2 bases from J; bases unmatched to any gene: 3. As DNA, the CDR3 is TGTGCCAGCAGCTTGGGGGACAGCAACACAGATACGCAGTATTTT. This sequence encodes CASSLGDSNTDTQYF.

This clone was recorded a few times. This chain's CDR3 is CASGLYEQYF. CDR3 nucleotide sequence: TGTGCCAGCGGGCTCTACGAGCAGTACTTC. The V and J genes are TRBV7-2 and TRBJ2-7, with D unresolved. CDR3 length equals 10 residues. The V gene's germline CDR1 is SGHTA and CDR2 FQGNSA. Trimming stripped 8 bases from V and 3 bases from J, with 5 bases between.

This clone was counted between two and nine times. The chain is built from TRBV7-2 and TRBJ2-7; 8 positions agree with TRBD1. The CDR3 is 16 amino acids. Trimming removed 5 bases from V and 5 bases from J; junction bases left unmatched: 14. Germline CDR1 reads SGHTA; CDR2 reads FQGNSA. For the CDR3, the DNA is TGTGCCAGCAGCCCGATACGACAGGGGATAAATGACGAGCAGTACTTC. Encoded protein: CASSPIRQGINDEQYF.

The rearrangement uses TRBV5-1 and TRBJ2-1, with TRBD2 as a possible D gene (7 bases). CDR3 length equals 15 residues. The germline V gene encodes CDR1 SGHRS and CDR2 YFSETQ. Trimming shortened V by 2 bases and J by 7 bases, and 16 bases separated the two germline ends. The CDR3 DNA sequence: TGCGCCAGCAGCTTCGTGAGGGGGGGCAGTAATGAGCAGTTCTTC. Its translation is CASSFVRGGSNEQFF.

This chain joins TRBV7-6 and TRBJ1-2, with D tentatively TRBD1 (5 bases). Trimming took off 2 bases at V and 5 bases at J, with 12 bases between the two ends. The CDR3 has 14 residues. Germline loops: CDR1 SGHVS, CDR2 FNYEAQ. CDR3 DNA: TGTGCCAGCAGCTTAAGCGGGGGGGATTATGGCTACACCTTC. This gives the protein CASSLSGGDYGYTF.

This chain connects TRBV13 to TRBJ2-7; a possible D gene is TRBD2 (6 bases). Trimming pared 1 base from V and 3 bases from J, leaving 10 bases between. The germline gives CDR1 PRHDT, CDR2 FYEKMQ (reference sequence). The CDR3 has 14 amino acids. The CDR3 DNA sequence: TGTGCCAGCAGCTTAGCGGGGGTGATCTACGAGCAGTACTTC. Translated, it gives CASSLAGVIYEQYF.

The V and J genes are TRBV6-6 and TRBJ2-7; TRBD1 is a possible D gene (5 bases). The length of the CDR3 is 14 residues. V shed 10 bases and J shed 0 bases, with 16 bases lying between them. Germline CDR1 is MNHNY and CDR2 is SVGAGI (reference sequence). The DNA for the CDR3 is TGTGCCACCCTACGGAGTCAGGGCTCCTACGAGCAGTACTTC. Translating gives CATLRSQGSYEQYF.

The V call is TRBV14, the J call TRBJ2-1; TRBD2 might be the D (6 bases). CDR3 length: 13 residues. Germline CDR1 SGHDN, CDR2 FVKESK. V lost 4 bases and J lost 4, with 8 bases in between. The CDR3 sequence: CASSPGTYNEQFF. The CDR3 DNA is TGTGCCAGCAGCCCAGGGACTTACAATGAGCAGTTCTTC.

The chain uses TRBV6-1 and TRBJ1-4; a weak D match, TRBD1 (5 bases). From germline, CDR1 is MNHNS and CDR2 SASEGT. The length of the CDR3 is 16 residues. Trimming removed 3 bases at V and 3 bases at J, with 14 bases between. The CDR3: CASSEAGSVSNEKLFF. The CDR3 bases are TGTGCCAGCAGTGAGGCAGGGTCCGTCTCTAATGAAAAACTGTTTTTT.

The chain is built from TRBV2 and TRBJ2-7; D may be TRBD2 (7 bases). Germline values: CDR1 SNHLY, CDR2 FYNNEI. The CDR3 sequence is 13 residues long. V gave up 7 bases and J gave up 3 bases, with 13 bases separating them. The CDR3 protein is CASMAGDYYEQYF. As DNA, the CDR3 is TGTGCCAGCATGGCAGGGGACTACTACGAGCAGTACTTC.

This clone has a single count. J is TRBJ1-3 and V is TRBV9, with TRBD1 matching 10 bases. CDR1 and CDR2 from the germline V gene are SGDLS and YYNGEE. The V and J ends lost 0 bases and 7 bases, in that order; junction bases with no gene match: 4. The CDR3 extends over 15 amino acids. The CDR3 DNA reads as TGTGCCAGCAGCGTAGGGACAGGGGGGAAGAACACCATATATTTT. Its translation is CASSVGTGGKNTIYF. The whole variable domain, remainder taken from reference TRBV9 and TRBJ1-3, is DSGVTQTPKHLITATGQRVTLRCSPRSGDLSVYWYQQSLDQGLQFLIQYYNGEERAKGNILERFSAQQFPDLHSELNLSSLELGDSALYFCASSVGTGGKNTIYFGEGSWLTVV.

About this clone: An end of the junction does not agree with germline; a read error may underlie this. The chain carries TRBV27 and TRBJ2-7; perhaps TRBD1 as D (6 bases). In germline, CDR1 is MNHEY, CDR2 SMNVEV (reference sequence). There are 18 residues in the CDR3. Written as DNA, the CDR3 is TGTGCCAGCAGTTTACGACCTCCCACAGGGAGCGCCTCCCACGAGCAGTACTTC. Translating gives CASSLRPPTGSASHEQYF.

The rearrangement links TRBV7-1 to TRBJ2-1; TRBD2 agrees at 15 bases. TRBV7-1 is labeled an ORF, and its function is uncertain. The CDR3 contains 24 residues. V was clipped by 3 bases and J by 2 bases; unmatched bases: 23. CDR3 nucleotides: TGTGCCAGCAGCTCCCTCCCCAGAGGACTAGCGGGGGGGCCAATTCCCTTTACCTACAATGAGCAGTTCTTC. Its protein is CASSSLPRGLAGGPIPFTYNEQFF.

CDR3 sequence (DNA): TGTGCCAGCAGCTTAACGGTGACTAGCGGGGAGGATGAGCAGTTCTTC. Protein product: CASSLTVTSGEDEQFF. The V gene is TRBV7-3, the J gene TRBJ2-1; 11 positions match TRBD2. This CDR3 has 16 amino acids. Germline CDR1 is SGHTA and CDR2 is FQGTGA. V shed 0 bases and J 8 bases; nucleotides not matched to a gene: 6.

The CDR3 reads CASSLDLPGKAFF. The CDR3 bases are TGTGCCAGCAGCTTAGATCTGCCAGGTAAAGCTTTCTTT. This chain uses TRBV11-2 with TRBJ1-1, with D unclear. Germline loops: CDR1 SGHAT, CDR2 FQNNGV. The CDR3 is made up of 13 amino acids. Trimming left V 0 bases short and J 9 bases short, with 11 bases between. The full variable domain, rest sourced from reference TRBV11-2 and TRBJ1-1, is EAGVAQSPRYKIIEKRQSVAFWCNPISGHATLYWYQQILGQGPKLLIQFQNNGVVDDSQLPKDRFSAERLKGVDSTLKIQPAKLEDSAVYLCASSLDLPGKAFFGQGTRLTVV.

The chain recombines TRBV19 with TRBJ2-2; no definite D call. Trimming cost V 5 bases and J 4 bases, with 8 bases left between them. Germline CDR1 reads LNHDA; CDR2 reads SQIVND (reference sequence). CDR3 length: 13 amino acids. CDR3 nucleotides: TGTGCCAGTAGTCCCTGGGCCACCGGGGAGCTGTTTTTT. Protein product: CASSPWATGELFF.

This clone has more than one count but fewer than ten. The chain combines TRBV23-1 with TRBJ2-3; 7 bases fit TRBD1. TRBV23-1 is given ORF status, its function remaining uncertain. J was trimmed by 2 bases and V by 6 bases; bases with no gene match: 11. This CDR3 has 16 amino acids. This CDR3 is CASSRDRPNSTDTQYF. The CDR3 nucleotides read TGCGCCAGCAGCCGGGACAGACCCAACTCCACAGATACGCAGTATTTT.

The J gene is TRBJ2-6, the V gene TRBV25-1, with 10 nucleotides matching TRBD1. From germline, CDR1 is MGHDK and CDR2 SYGVNS. J was trimmed by 4 bases and V by 5 bases; bases with no gene match: 5. The CDR3 loop spans 16 amino acids. In DNA, the CDR3 is TGTGCCAGCAGTCCCGGGACAGGGGAAGGGGCCAACGTCCTGACTTTC. This sequence encodes CASSPGTGEGANVLTF.

CDR3 residues: CASSIDRRNGYTF. The CDR3 bases are TGTGCCAGTAGTATCGACAGGAGAAATGGCTACACCTTC. V usage is TRBV19 and J usage is TRBJ1-2; TRBD1 is a possible D gene (6 bases). Germline CDR1 LNHDA, CDR2 SQIVND (reference sequence). The CDR3 contains 13 residues. Trimming removed 3 bases at V and 6 bases at J, with 11 bases between. Drawing the rest from reference TRBV19 and TRBJ1-2, the complete variable domain is DGGITQSPKYLFRKEGQNVTLSCEQNLNHDAMYWYRQDPGQGLRLIYYSQIVNDFQKGDIAEGYSVSREKKESFPLTVTSAQKNPTAFYLCASSIDRRNGYTFGSGTRLTVV.

This chain connects TRBV19 to TRBJ2-5, with D possibly matching TRBD1 (7 bases). Germline values: CDR1 LNHDA, CDR2 SQIVND (reference sequence). Deletions cut 4 bases from V and 4 bases from J, with 19 bases between. The CDR3 contains 16 residues. The CDR3 nucleotides are TGTGCCAGTAGTAGGGGGGACAGATGGGACGGAGAGACCCAGTACTTC. Protein product: CASSRGDRWDGETQYF. Filled out from reference TRBV19 and TRBJ2-5, the complete variable domain reads DGGITQSPKYLFRKEGQNVTLSCEQNLNHDAMYWYRQDPGQGLRLIYYSQIVNDFQKGDIAEGYSVSREKKESFPLTVTSAQKNPTAFYLCASSRGDRWDGETQYFGPGTRLLVL.